The T cell receptor beta chain described here comes from a study of T cells after yellow fever vaccination. MiXCR, applied by TCRdb to the 5' RACE reads, yields one record per CDR3 protein. The sample consists of approximately 300,000 distinct CDR3 sequences, around 7% of them appearing once. This clonotype was detected a few times. Its antigen is undetermined. Study outcomes and limitations: The study found a weaker secondary response that peaked faster, day 5 versus 15.

This CDR3 is 18 amino acids long. V lost 2 bases and J 0 bases, leaving 14 bases between the germline ends. Germline CDR1 is SGHAT and CDR2 is FQNNGV. The sample consisted of PBMCs, taken roughly 47 days after the first yellow fever vaccination. This chain links TRBV11-2 with TRBJ2-6; TRBD1 or TRBD2 may be the D gene (5 bases each). The clonotype comes from a man aged 18 to 29 who received the YFV17D yellow fever vaccine. The CDR3 nucleotides read TGTGCCAGCAGCTTACTGGGACGTTCCATCTCTGGGGCCAACGTCCTGACTTTC. Its protein is CASSLLGRSISGANVLTF.